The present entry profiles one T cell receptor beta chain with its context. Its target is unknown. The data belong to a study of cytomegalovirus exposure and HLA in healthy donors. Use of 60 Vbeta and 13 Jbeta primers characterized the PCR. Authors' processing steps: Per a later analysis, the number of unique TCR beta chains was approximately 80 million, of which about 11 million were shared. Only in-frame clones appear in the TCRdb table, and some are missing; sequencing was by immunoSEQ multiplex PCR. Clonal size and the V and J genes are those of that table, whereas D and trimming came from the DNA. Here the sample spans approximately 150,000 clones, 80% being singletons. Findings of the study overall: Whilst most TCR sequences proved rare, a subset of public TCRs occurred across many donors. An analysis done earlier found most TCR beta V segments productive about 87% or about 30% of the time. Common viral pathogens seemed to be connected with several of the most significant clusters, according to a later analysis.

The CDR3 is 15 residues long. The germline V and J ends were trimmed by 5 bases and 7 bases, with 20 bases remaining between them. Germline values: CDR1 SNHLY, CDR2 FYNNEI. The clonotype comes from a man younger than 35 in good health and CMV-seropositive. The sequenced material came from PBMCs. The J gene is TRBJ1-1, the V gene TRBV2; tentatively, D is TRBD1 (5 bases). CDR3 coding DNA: TGTGCCAGCAGTAGGGGCAGGGACCGGGGGGTTGAAGCTTTCTTT. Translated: CASSRGRDRGVEAFF.